This T cell receptor (beta chain) was profiled in a study of T cells after yellow fever vaccination (dated by TCRdb to the late 2010s). Broadly, across the study: The SMART-Seq v4 Ultra Low Input RNA kit was used to prepare libraries from fractions with low cell numbers. To track T-cell clones before and after primary and booster YFV17D yellow fever vaccination, bulk TCR alpha and beta repertoires were sequenced longitudinally. The cohort comprised two healthy male donors, one aged 18 to 30 and one aged 30 to 40 years. Bulk PBMC replicates and cell subsets were isolated from blood drawn at multiple timepoints before and after both primary and secondary immunization. The full study reports these points: Only a couple of donors were included in the study, so the extent to which the findings can be generalized is limited. A small share of clonotypes occurred in both CD4 and CD8 compartments, likely arising from convergent recombination. Computational filtering was needed because FACS-sorted repertoires could contain abundant contaminating clonotypes from the bulk population. The secondary T-cell response was found to be weaker but faster than the primary response, with a peak reached on day 5 rather than on day 15. After the booster, most clones that had expanded after primary vaccination were detected again (approximately 96% of CD4 and roughly 86% of CD8), suggesting broad maintenance of memory.

Synthesis of TCR cDNA relied on 5'RACE template switching, a step that introduced a universal primer site along with unique molecular identifiers. Priming for cDNA synthesis came from both the TCR alpha and TCR beta constant segments. Library amplification involved two PCR steps, and the second step added sample barcodes and sequencing adapters. Sequencing of libraries was done on Illumina HiSeq 2500 (2x100 bp) or NovaSeq (2x150 bp). The study's own analysis went as follows. MIGEC handled demultiplexing of reads and collapsing into UMI consensus sequences, while MiXCR performed V(D)J alignment. Clonotypes responding to the vaccine were identified with edgeR on replicate PBMC samples, with the criteria of FDR below 0.01 and a log2 fold change above 5 up to day 15. CD4 or CD8 identity was assigned to each bulk clonotype according to whether the clonotype was present at higher abundance in the sequenced CD4 repertoire or the sequenced CD8 repertoire. TCRdb reran the public reads through fastp at Q25 and MiXCR, keeping productive beta chains. A single entry per CDR3 protein holds the most common genes and DNA from its merged rows. TCRdb's processing, not the authors' own work, is the source of the V and J calls. This sample lists 450,000 to 600,000 distinct CDR3 sequences; about 15% were detected once. The ten largest clones take up 15% to 20% of the sample.

Read against the paper, the sample's treatment or condition label means: live attenuated yellow fever vaccine strain. Two biological replicates of bulk PBMCs were collected at each blood-draw timepoint. PBMCs were isolated from peripheral blood using a standard Ficoll-Paque protocol. TriZol was used to extract RNA from bulk PBMCs, from CD4 and CD8 fractions, and from dextramer-positive and dextramer-negative fractions. Many counts were recorded for this clonotype. Its antigen is currently not known. Per-base qualities were not stored, and no clone one base away is much larger. The CDR3, cysteine through phenylalanine, is 13 amino acids long. The read is trimmed to its CDR3 DNA, 39 bases read in frame from base 1. V is cut by 1 base and J by 1 base, and the space between the germline ends is 4 bases. CDR1 and CDR2, looked up from the germline V gene, are SGHVS and FNYEAQ.

Here the sequenced sample was PBMCs, taken 4 to 5 days after the first yellow fever vaccination. The chain joins TRBV7-6 to TRBJ1-1; the D gene is not confidently resolved. This TCR came from a young man who received the YFV17D yellow fever vaccine. The nucleotides are TGTGCCAGCAGCTTAGACAAGAACACTGAAGCTTTCTTT. Translated, this gives CASSLDKNTEAFF.